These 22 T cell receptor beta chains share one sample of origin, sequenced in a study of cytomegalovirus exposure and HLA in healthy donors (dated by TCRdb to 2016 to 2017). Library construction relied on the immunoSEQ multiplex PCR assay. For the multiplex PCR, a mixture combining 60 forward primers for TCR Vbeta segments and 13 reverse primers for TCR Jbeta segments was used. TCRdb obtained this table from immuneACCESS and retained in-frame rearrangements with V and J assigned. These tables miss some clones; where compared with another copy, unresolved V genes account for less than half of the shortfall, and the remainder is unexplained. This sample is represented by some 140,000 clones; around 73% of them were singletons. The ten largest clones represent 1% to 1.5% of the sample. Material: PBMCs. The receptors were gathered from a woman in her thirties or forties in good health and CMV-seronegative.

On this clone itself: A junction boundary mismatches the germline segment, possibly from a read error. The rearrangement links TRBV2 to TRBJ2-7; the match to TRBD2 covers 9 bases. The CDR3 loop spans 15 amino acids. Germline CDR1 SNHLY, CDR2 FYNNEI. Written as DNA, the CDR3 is TGTGCCAGCAGCGAAGGGGGAGCGGGAGGCTACGAGCAGTACTTC. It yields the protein CASSEGGAGGYEQYF.

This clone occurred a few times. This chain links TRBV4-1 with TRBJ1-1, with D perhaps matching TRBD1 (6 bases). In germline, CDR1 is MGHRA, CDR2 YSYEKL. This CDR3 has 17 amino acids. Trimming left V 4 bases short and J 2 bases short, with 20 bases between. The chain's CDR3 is CASSPDRFLTLNTEAFF. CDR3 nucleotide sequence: TGCGCCAGCAGCCCCGACAGGTTCCTCACCTTAAACACTGAAGCTTTCTTT.

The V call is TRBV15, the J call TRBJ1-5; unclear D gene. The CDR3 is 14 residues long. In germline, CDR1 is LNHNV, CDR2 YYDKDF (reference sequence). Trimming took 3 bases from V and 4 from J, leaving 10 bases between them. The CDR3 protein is CATSRSPLNQPQHF. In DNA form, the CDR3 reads TGTGCCACCAGCAGGTCCCCTCTTAATCAGCCCCAGCATTTT.

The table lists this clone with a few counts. Here the CDR3 reads CASSGGTGLAKNIQYF. The CDR3 DNA sequence: TGTGCCAGCAGCGGGGGGACAGGGCTAGCCAAAAACATTCAGTACTTC. This chain links TRBV9 with TRBJ2-4; TRBD1 aligns across 9 bases. This CDR3 region has 16 residues. Looked up from germline, CDR1 is SGDLS and CDR2 is YYNGEE. V lost 3 bases and J lost 0; bases outside the gene matches: 4.

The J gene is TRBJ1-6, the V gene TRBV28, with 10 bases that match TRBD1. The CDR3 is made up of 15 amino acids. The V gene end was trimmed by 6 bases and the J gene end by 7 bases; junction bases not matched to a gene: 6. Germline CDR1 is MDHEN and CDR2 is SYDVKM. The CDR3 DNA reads TGTGCCAGCAGAGATCCGGGACAGGGGAATTCACCCCTCCACTTT. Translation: CASRDPGQGNSPLHF. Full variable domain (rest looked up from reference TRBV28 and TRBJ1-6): DVKVTQSSRYLVKRTGEKVFLECVQDMDHENMFWYRQDPGLGLRLIYFSYDVKMKEKGDIPEGYSVSREKKERFSLILESASTNQTSMYLCASRDPGQGNSPLHFGNGTRLTVT.

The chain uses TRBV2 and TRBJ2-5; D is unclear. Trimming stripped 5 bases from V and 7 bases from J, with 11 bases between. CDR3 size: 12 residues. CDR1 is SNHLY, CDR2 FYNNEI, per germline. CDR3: CASSPDLRTQYF. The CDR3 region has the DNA TGTGCCAGCAGTCCCGACTTAAGGACCCAGTACTTC.

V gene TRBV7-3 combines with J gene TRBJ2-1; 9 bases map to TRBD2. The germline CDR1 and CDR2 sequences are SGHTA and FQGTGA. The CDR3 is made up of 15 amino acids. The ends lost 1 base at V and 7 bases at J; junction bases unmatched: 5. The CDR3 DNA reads TGTGCCAGCAGCTTAATTAGCGGGGGAGTTAATGAGCAGTTCTTC. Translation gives CASSLISGGVNEQFF.

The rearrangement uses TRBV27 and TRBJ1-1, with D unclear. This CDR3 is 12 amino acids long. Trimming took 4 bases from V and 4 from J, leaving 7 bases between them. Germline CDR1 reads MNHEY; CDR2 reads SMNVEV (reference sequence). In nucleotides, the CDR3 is TGTGCCAGCAGTTCCGGAGGCACTGAAGCTTTCTTT. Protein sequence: CASSSGGTEAFF.

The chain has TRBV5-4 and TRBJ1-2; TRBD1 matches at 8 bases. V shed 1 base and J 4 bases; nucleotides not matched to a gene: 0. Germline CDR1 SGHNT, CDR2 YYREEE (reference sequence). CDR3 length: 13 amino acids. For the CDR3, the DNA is TGTGCCAGCAGCTTGCAGGGGGCCTATGGCTACACCTTC. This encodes CASSLQGAYGYTF.

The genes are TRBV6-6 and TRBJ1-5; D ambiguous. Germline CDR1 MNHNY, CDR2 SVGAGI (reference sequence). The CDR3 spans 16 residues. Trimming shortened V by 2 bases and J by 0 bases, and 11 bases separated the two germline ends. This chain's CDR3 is CASSYRTGDSNQPQHF. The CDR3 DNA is TGTGCCAGCAGTTACCGGACGGGAGATAGCAATCAGCCCCAGCATTTT.

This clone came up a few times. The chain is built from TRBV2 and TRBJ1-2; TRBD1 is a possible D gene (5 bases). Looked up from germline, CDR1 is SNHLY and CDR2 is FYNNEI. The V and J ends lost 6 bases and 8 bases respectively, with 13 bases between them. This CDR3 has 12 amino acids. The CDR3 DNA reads TGTGCCAGCAGGGCCAGGGCCGGGGGCTACACCTTC. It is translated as CASRARAGGYTF. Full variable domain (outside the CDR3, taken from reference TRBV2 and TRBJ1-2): EPEVTQTPSHQVTQMGQEVILRCVPISNHLYFYWYRQILGQKVEFLVSFYNNEISEKSEIFDDQFSVERPDGSNFTLKIRSTKLEDSAMYFCASRARAGGYTFGSGTRLTVV.

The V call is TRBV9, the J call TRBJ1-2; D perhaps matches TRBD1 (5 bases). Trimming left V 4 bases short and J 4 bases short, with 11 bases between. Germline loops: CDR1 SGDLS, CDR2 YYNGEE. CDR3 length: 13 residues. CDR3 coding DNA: TGTGCCAGCAGCACAGGACCGGGCTATGGCTACACCTTC. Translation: CASSTGPGYGYTF.

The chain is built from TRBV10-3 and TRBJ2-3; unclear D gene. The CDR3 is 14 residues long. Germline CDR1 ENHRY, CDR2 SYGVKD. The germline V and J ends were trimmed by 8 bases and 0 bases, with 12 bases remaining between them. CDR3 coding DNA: TGTGCCATCCAGACTTCCTCTAGCACAGATACGCAGTATTTT. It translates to CAIQTSSSTDTQYF.

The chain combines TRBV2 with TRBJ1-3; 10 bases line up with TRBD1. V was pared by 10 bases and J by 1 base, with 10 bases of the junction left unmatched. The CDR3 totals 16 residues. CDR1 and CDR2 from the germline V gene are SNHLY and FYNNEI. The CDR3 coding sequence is TGTGCCACTCCCTTGACAGGGGGCCCTTCTGGAAACACCATATATTTT. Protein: CATPLTGGPSGNTIYF. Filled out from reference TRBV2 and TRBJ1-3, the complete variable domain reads EPEVTQTPSHQVTQMGQEVILRCVPISNHLYFYWYRQILGQKVEFLVSFYNNEISEKSEIFDDQFSVERPDGSNFTLKIRSTKLEDSAMYFCATPLTGGPSGNTIYFGEGSWLTVV.

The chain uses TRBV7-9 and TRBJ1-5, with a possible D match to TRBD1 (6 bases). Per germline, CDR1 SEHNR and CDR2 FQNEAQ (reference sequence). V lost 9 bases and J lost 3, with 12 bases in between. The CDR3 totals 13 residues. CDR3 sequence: CASRGQPNQPQHF. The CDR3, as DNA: TGTGCCAGTAGAGGACAGCCCAATCAGCCCCAGCATTTT.

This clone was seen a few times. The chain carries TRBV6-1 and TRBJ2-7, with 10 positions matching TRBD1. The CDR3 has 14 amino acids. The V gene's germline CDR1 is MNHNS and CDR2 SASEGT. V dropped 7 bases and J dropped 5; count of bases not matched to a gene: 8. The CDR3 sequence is CASTLMGQGNEQYF. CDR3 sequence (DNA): TGTGCCAGCACCCTAATGGGACAGGGGAACGAGCAGTACTTC.

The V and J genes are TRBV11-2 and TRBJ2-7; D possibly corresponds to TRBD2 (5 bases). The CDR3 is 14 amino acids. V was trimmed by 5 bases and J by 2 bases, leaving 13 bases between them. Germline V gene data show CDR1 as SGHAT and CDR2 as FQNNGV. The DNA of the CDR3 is TGTGCCAGCAGCATTAGCCCGGGGACCTACGAGCAGTACTTC. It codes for CASSISPGTYEQYF.

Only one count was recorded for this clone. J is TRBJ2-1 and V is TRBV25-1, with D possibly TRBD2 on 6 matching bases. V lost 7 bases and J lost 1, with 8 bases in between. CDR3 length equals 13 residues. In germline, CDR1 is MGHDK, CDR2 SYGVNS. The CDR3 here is CASTGGSYNEQFF. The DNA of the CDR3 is TGTGCCAGCACCGGGGGTTCCTACAATGAGCAGTTCTTC.

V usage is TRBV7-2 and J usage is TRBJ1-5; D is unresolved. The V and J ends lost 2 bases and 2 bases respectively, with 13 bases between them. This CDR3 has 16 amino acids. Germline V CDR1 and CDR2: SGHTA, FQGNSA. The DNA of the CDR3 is TGTGCCAGCAGCTTAATGTTTTCGGGAGGCAATCAGCCCCAGCATTTT. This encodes CASSLMFSGGNQPQHF.

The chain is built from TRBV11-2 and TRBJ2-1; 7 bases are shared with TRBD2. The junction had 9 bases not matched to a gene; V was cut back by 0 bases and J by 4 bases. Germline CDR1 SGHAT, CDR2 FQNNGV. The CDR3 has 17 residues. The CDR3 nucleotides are TGTGCCAGCAGCTTAGATATAGGGCAGGGAGGGTACAATGAGCAGTTCTTC. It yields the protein CASSLDIGQGGYNEQFF.

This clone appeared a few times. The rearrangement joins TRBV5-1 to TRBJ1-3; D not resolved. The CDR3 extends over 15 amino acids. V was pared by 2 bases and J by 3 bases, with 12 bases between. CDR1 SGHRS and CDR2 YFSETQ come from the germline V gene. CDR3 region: CASSFAGVGGNTIYF. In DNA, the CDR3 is TGCGCCAGCAGCTTCGCCGGGGTAGGTGGAAACACCATATATTTT.

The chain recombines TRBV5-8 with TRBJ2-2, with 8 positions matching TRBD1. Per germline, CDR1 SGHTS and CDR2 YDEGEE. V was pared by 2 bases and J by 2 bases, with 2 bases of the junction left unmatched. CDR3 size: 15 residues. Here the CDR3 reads CASSFGQGNTGELFF. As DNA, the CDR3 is TGTGCCAGCAGCTTCGGACAGGGAAACACCGGGGAGCTGTTTTTT. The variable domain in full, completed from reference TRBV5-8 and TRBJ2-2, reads EAGVTQSPTHLIKTRGQQATLRCSPISGHTSVYWYQQALGLGLQFLLWYDEGEERNRGNFPPRFSGRQFPNYSSELNVNALELEDSALYLCASSFGQGNTGELFFGEGSRLTVL.